The 27 T cell receptor beta chains below all came from one sample that was sequenced in a study of T cell responses to AZD1222 COVID-19 vaccine. The table came from immunoSEQ multiplex PCR; TCRdb's copy has only in-frame clones and leaves some out. The sample yields over 110,000 clones, more than 85% seen once. The source was peripheral blood, collected on day 0 of AZD1222 vaccination. These receptors were taken from an adult in good health.

The chain links TRBV2 to TRBJ2-7, with 7 bases identical to TRBD1. After removal of 6 bases from V and 3 bases from J, the junction contained 11 bases not matched to a gene. Germline V gives CDR1 SNHLY, CDR2 FYNNEI. This CDR3 spans 15 amino acids. The CDR3 nucleotides are TGTGCCAGCAGGGCGAGACAGGGAATAGTCTACGAGCAGTACTTC. This encodes CASRARQGIVYEQYF. Full variable domain (missing parts from reference TRBV2 and TRBJ2-7): EPEVTQTPSHQVTQMGQEVILRCVPISNHLYFYWYRQILGQKVEFLVSFYNNEISEKSEIFDDQFSVERPDGSNFTLKIRSTKLEDSAMYFCASRARQGIVYEQYFGPGTRLTVT.

This chain links TRBV19 with TRBJ2-1, with 8 bases lining up with TRBD2. Germline trimming cut 5 bases from V and 7 bases from J; bases unmatched to any gene: 4. The germline V gene has CDR1 LNHDA and CDR2 SQIVND (reference sequence). The CDR3 runs 13 residues. CDR3 loop: CASSSGGRNEQFF. As DNA, the CDR3 is TGTGCCAGTAGTTCCGGCGGGAGGAATGAGCAGTTCTTC.

The J gene is TRBJ2-7, the V gene TRBV6-5, with 7 bases lining up with TRBD1. Germline-derived CDR1 and CDR2 are MNHEY and SVGAGI. The CDR3 spans 15 residues. V was pared by 0 bases and J by 3 bases, with 5 bases of the junction left unmatched. In DNA, the CDR3 is TGTGCCAGCAGTTACTCGACGGGACAGTTCTACGAGCAGTACTTC. Its protein is CASSYSTGQFYEQYF.

This chain joins TRBV6-2 or TRBV6-3 and TRBJ1-5; possibly TRBD1 for D (6 bases). Between the trimmed V and J ends, which lost 6 bases and 5 bases, there was a span of 20 bases. Per the germline V gene, CDR1 is MNHEY and CDR2 is SVGEGT. There are 16 residues in the CDR3. The CDR3 nucleotides read TGTGCCAGCAGCAAGGTCCCGGACAGCCCTTATCAGCCCCAGCATTTT. Translation: CASSKVPDSPYQPQHF.

This chain links TRBV24-1 with TRBJ1-1, with D maybe TRBD1 (5 bases). CDR3 length: 13 residues. Germline V gene data show CDR1 as KGHDR and CDR2 as SFDVKD. Deletions cut 4 bases from V and 8 bases from J, with 13 bases between. The CDR3 DNA is TGTGCCACCAGTGACCCGATGACAGACGAAGCTTTCTTT. Amino acid sequence: CATSDPMTDEAFF.

This chain connects TRBV10-3 to TRBJ2-3, with D perhaps TRBD2 (6 bases). V lost 4 bases and J lost 4, with 21 bases in between. The germline V gene encodes CDR1 ENHRY and CDR2 SYGVKD. The CDR3 has 17 amino acids. This chain's CDR3 is CAISGMGRGRGPDTQYF. The CDR3 bases are TGTGCCATCAGTGGGATGGGGCGGGGTAGGGGACCAGATACGCAGTATTTT.

V gene TRBV24-1 combines with J gene TRBJ2-7; weak D call: TRBD1 (5 bases). Germline CDR1 and CDR2: KGHDR and SFDVKD. Deletions cut 7 bases from V and 3 bases from J, with 9 bases between. This CDR3 has 12 amino acids. CDR3 nucleotides: TGTGCCACCAGGGGCAGGGTCTACGAGCAGTACTTC. This encodes CATRGRVYEQYF.

This chain links TRBV5-8 with TRBJ1-2; possibly TRBD1 for D (5 bases). Germline values: CDR1 SGHTS, CDR2 YDEGEE. V lost 4 bases and J lost 7, with 17 bases in between. This CDR3 has 14 residues. CDR3 region: CASSRTRELGGYTF. The CDR3 DNA is TGTGCCAGCAGCCGCACCAGGGAATTAGGTGGCTACACCTTC.

Only a few counts were recorded for this clone. This chain connects TRBV6-8 to TRBJ2-7; 8 positions match TRBD1. This CDR3 is built from 15 residues. The V and J ends lost 6 bases and 0 bases, in that order; junction bases with no gene match: 7. Germline V gene data show CDR1 as MNHGY and CDR2 as SAAAGT. CDR3 sequence (DNA): TGTGCCAGCAGCCTGGACAGGGCTTTCTCCTACGAGCAGTACTTC. This sequence encodes CASSLDRAFSYEQYF.

This clone was recorded once. The chain uses TRBV11-1 and TRBJ2-7; 9 bases map to TRBD1. J gave up 2 bases and V 5 bases, and 7 bases lay outside the gene matches. This CDR3 is 15 amino acids long. From germline, CDR1 is SGHAT and CDR2 FQDESV (reference sequence). As DNA, the CDR3 is TGTGCCAGCAGCATAACAGGGGGCGTCACCTACGAGCAGTACTTC. Residues: CASSITGGVTYEQYF.

The rearrangement links TRBV5-1 to TRBJ2-3, with D possibly TRBD2 on 5 matching bases. V shed 3 bases and J shed 5 bases, with 10 bases lying between them. The germline V gene has CDR1 SGHRS and CDR2 YFSETQ. CDR3 length: 13 amino acids. The CDR3: CASSWESGDTQYF. CDR3 sequence (DNA): TGCGCCAGCAGCTGGGAGTCGGGAGATACGCAGTATTTT.

V usage is TRBV5-1 and J usage is TRBJ2-1, with D unclear. This CDR3 is 13 amino acids long. The V end was cut by 3 bases, the J end by 8 bases, with 12 bases between. The germline V gene encodes CDR1 SGHRS and CDR2 YFSETQ. CDR3 in DNA: TGCGCCAGCAGCTCCGGCCTCTTTGATGAGCAGTTCTTC. Translation gives CASSSGLFDEQFF.

This sequence joins TRBV7-9 and TRBJ1-2, with 8 bases aligning to TRBD1. The CDR3 loop spans 15 amino acids. Losses at the gene ends were 1 base for V and 3 bases for J; bases not matched to a gene: 4. Germline V gene data show CDR1 as SEHNR and CDR2 as FQNEAQ (reference sequence). The DNA of the CDR3 is TGTGCCAGCAGCTTAGATGGACAGGGAGACTATGGCTACACCTTC. Protein product: CASSLDGQGDYGYTF. Full variable domain (missing parts from reference TRBV7-9 and TRBJ1-2): DTGVSQNPRHKITKRGQNVTFRCDPISEHNRLYWYRQTLGQGPEFLTYFQNEAQLEKSRLLSDRFSAERPKGSFSTLEIQRTEQGDSAMYLCASSLDGQGDYGYTFGSGTRLTVV.

This chain joins TRBV28 and TRBJ1-2; unclear D gene. Germline assignment: CDR1 MDHEN and CDR2 SYDVKM. The ends were cut back, 7 bases at V and 1 base at J, with 10 bases in the middle. The CDR3 consists of 13 residues. CDR3 loop: CASTAQVNYGYTF. CDR3 coding DNA: TGTGCCAGCACTGCGCAGGTTAACTATGGCTACACCTTC.

The chain links TRBV10-3 to TRBJ1-2; D gene uncertain. V was pared by 10 bases and J by 3 bases, with 6 bases between. The CDR3 has 10 amino acids. Germline CDR1 ENHRY, CDR2 SYGVKD. The CDR3 is CATGDYGYTF. Written as DNA, the CDR3 is TGTGCCACCGGGGACTATGGCTACACCTTC.

The V call is TRBV7-2, the J call TRBJ1-2; D gene uncertain. The length of the CDR3 is 12 residues. Looked up from germline, CDR1 is SGHTA and CDR2 is FQGNSA. V gave up 2 bases and J gave up 8 bases, with 9 bases separating them. The CDR3 DNA reads TGTGCCAGCAGCTTAATTGGGTGGGGCTACACCTTC. This codes for CASSLIGWGYTF. Filled out from reference TRBV7-2 and TRBJ1-2, the complete variable domain reads GAGVSQSPSNKVTEKGKDVELRCDPISGHTALYWYRQSLGQGLEFLIYFQGNSAPDKSGLPSDRFSAERTGGSVSTLTIQRTQQEDSAVYLCASSLIGWGYTFGSGTRLTVV.

This clone was picked up a small number of times. The chain recombines TRBV24-1 with TRBJ2-3; the D is unclear. V gave up 3 bases and J gave up 0 bases, with 3 bases separating them. The CDR3 contains 13 residues. Germline-derived CDR1 and CDR2 are KGHDR and SFDVKD. The DNA of the CDR3 is TGTGCCACCAGTGATAGGAGCACAGATACGCAGTATTTT. It is translated as CATSDRSTDTQYF.

V and J are TRBV10-3 and TRBJ2-3, with D unresolved. CDR1 is ENHRY and CDR2 is SYGVKD in the germline V gene. CDR3 length: 15 amino acids. V gave up 0 bases and J gave up 4 bases, with 11 bases separating them. CDR3 loop: CAISESQGVADTQYF. In nucleotides, the CDR3 is TGTGCCATCAGTGAGTCGCAAGGAGTCGCAGATACGCAGTATTTT.

V and J are TRBV7-9 and TRBJ1-1; D is unresolved. Trimming cost V 5 bases and J 7 bases, with 11 bases left between them. Germline V CDR1 and CDR2: SEHNR, FQNEAQ (reference sequence). This CDR3 contains 12 residues. This CDR3 reads CASSRVGNEAFF. The CDR3 coding sequence is TGTGCCAGCAGCAGGGTGGGGAATGAAGCTTTCTTT.

V gene TRBV7-2 combines with J gene TRBJ1-2; 8 bases fit TRBD1. Germline CDR1 is SGHTA and CDR2 is FQGNSA. The V and J ends lost 0 bases and 8 bases, in that order; junction bases with no gene match: 11. CDR3 size: 16 residues. CDR3 amino acids: CASSLAGTGLYEGYTF. CDR3 bases: TGTGCCAGCAGCTTAGCCGGGACAGGTCTCTATGAGGGCTACACCTTC. The full variable domain, with the rest looked up from reference TRBV7-2 and TRBJ1-2, is GAGVSQSPSNKVTEKGKDVELRCDPISGHTALYWYRQSLGQGLEFLIYFQGNSAPDKSGLPSDRFSAERTGGSVSTLTIQRTQQEDSAVYLCASSLAGTGLYEGYTFGSGTRLTVV.

This chain uses TRBV24-1 with TRBJ2-1; D is uncertain. V lost 1 base, J lost 10 bases, and 10 bases lay in between. This CDR3 is 13 amino acids long. Germline V gene sequence: CDR1 KGHDR, CDR2 SFDVKD. CDR3 sequence (DNA): TGTGCCACCAGTGATTTAGGCGGACCCGAGCAGTTCTTC. This encodes CATSDLGGPEQFF.

V usage is TRBV7-2 and J usage is TRBJ1-2; D is unresolved. Trimming shortened V by 5 bases and J by 2 bases, and 15 bases separated the two germline ends. The CDR3 consists of 15 residues. Germline V gives CDR1 SGHTA, CDR2 FQGNSA. CDR3 nucleotide sequence: TGTGCCAGCAGCACGAGGCCGGGATTCAACTATGGCTACACCTTC. Its translation: CASSTRPGFNYGYTF.

The chain has TRBV6-5 and TRBJ2-7, with D tentatively TRBD1 (5 bases). In germline, CDR1 is MNHEY, CDR2 SVGAGI. The CDR3 extends over 14 amino acids. V dropped 2 bases and J dropped 4 bases, with 12 bases sitting between them. The CDR3 DNA follows: TGTGCCAGCAGTTACCTAGGGGCCCGATACGAGCAGTACTTC. Translating it yields CASSYLGARYEQYF.

Here the CDR3 reads CASSLDRAQGSETQYF. CDR3 coding DNA: TGTGCCAGCAGCTTAGACCGGGCCCAGGGTTCGGAGACCCAGTACTTC. The chain links TRBV7-2 to TRBJ2-5; D perhaps matches TRBD1 (5 bases). Trimming pared 1 base from V and 5 bases from J, leaving 17 bases between. The CDR3 length is 16 residues. Germline assignment: CDR1 SGHTA and CDR2 FQGNSA.

This clone appeared a single time. This sequence joins TRBV7-2 and TRBJ2-5; weak D call: TRBD2 (6 bases). Between the trimmed V and J ends, which lost 1 base and 2 bases, there was a span of 14 bases. Germline-derived CDR1 and CDR2 are SGHTA and FQGNSA. CDR3 length: 16 amino acids. CDR3 DNA: TGTGCCAGCAGCTTAGGCCCTGGGGGGTTACAAGAGACCCAGTACTTC. It specifies CASSLGPGGLQETQYF.

This chain joins TRBV7-8 and TRBJ1-4; TRBD1 matches at 9 bases. The CDR3 sequence is 16 residues long. The ends lost 5 bases at V and 7 bases at J; junction bases unmatched: 11. The V gene's germline CDR1 is SGHVS and CDR2 FQNEAQ. The CDR3 region is CASSPNRDRAGEKLFF. The DNA of the CDR3 is TGTGCCAGCAGCCCTAACCGGGACAGGGCGGGTGAAAAACTGTTTTTT. Drawing the rest from reference TRBV7-8 and TRBJ1-4, the complete variable domain is GAGVSQSPRYKVAKRGQDVALRCDPISGHVSLFWYQQALGQGPEFLTYFQNEAQLDKSGLPSDRFFAERPEGSVSTLKIQRTQQEDSAVYLCASSPNRDRAGEKLFFGSGTQLSVL.

This chain uses TRBV7-9 with TRBJ2-1; weak D call: TRBD2 (5 bases). V was pared by 5 bases and J by 4 bases, with 18 bases between. Germline V gene lookup returns CDR1 SEHNR and CDR2 FQNEAQ (reference sequence). This CDR3 is 16 amino acids long. The CDR3 sequence is CASSSWRAEIYNEQFF. The CDR3 DNA reads TGTGCCAGCAGCAGTTGGCGGGCGGAGATATACAATGAGCAGTTCTTC.